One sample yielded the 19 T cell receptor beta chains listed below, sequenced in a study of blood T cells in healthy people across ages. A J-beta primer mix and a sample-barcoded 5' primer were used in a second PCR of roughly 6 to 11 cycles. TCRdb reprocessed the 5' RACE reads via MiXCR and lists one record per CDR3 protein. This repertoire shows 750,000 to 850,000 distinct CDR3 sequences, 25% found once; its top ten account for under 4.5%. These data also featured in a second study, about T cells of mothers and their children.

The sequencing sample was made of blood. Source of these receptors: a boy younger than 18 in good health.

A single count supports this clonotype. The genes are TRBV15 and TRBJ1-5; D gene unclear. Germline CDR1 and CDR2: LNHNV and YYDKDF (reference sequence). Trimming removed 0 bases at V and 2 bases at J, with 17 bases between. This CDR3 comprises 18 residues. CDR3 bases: TGTGCCACCAGCAGAGATCTCCCTGATCGCGGGGGCAATCAGCCCCAGCATTTT. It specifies CATSRDLPDRGGNQPQHF.

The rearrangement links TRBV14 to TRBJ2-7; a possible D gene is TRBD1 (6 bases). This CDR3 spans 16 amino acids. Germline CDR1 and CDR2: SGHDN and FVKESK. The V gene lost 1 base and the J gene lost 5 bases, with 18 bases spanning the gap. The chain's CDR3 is CASSQVFTDRKHEQYF. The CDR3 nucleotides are TGTGCCAGCAGCCAAGTCTTCACGGACAGAAAACACGAGCAGTACTTC. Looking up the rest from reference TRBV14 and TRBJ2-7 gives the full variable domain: EAGVTQFPSHSVIEKGQTVTLRCDPISGHDNLYWYRRVMGKEIKFLLHFVKESKQDESGMPNNRFLAERTGGTYSTLKVQPAELEDSGVYFCASSQVFTDRKHEQYFGPGTRLTVT.

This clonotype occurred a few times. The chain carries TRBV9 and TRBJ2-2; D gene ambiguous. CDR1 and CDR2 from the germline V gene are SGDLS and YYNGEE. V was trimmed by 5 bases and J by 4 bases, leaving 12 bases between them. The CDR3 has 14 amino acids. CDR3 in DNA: TGTGCCAGCAGGAGAGAGGACGGCACCGGGGAGCTGTTTTTT. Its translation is CASRREDGTGELFF.

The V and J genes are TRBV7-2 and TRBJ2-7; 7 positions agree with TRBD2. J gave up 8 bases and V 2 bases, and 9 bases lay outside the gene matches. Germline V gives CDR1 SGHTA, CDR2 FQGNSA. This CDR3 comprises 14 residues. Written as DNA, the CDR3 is TGTGCCAGCAGCTTATTTGCGGGAGTAGAACAGCAGTACTTC. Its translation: CASSLFAGVEQQYF.

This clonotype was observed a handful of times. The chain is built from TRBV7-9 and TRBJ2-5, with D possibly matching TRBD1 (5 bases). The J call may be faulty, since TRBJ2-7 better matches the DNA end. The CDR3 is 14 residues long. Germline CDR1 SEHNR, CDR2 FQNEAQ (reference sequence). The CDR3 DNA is TGTGCCAGCAGCGCCGCCAAGGGGATAAACGAGCAGTACTTC. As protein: CASSAAKGINEQYF.

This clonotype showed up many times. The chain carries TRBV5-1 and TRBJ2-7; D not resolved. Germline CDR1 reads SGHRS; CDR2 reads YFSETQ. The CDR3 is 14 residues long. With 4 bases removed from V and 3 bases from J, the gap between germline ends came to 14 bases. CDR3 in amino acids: CASSLGTLNYEQYF. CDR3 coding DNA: TGCGCCAGCAGCCTTGGAACCCTCAACTACGAGCAGTACTTC.

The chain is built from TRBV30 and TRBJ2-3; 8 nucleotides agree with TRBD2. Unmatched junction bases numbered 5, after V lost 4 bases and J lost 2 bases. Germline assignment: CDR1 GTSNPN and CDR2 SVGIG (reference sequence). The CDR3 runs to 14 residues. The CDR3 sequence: CAWTVAGTTDTQYF. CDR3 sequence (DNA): TGTGCCTGGACAGTAGCGGGGACCACAGATACGCAGTATTTT.

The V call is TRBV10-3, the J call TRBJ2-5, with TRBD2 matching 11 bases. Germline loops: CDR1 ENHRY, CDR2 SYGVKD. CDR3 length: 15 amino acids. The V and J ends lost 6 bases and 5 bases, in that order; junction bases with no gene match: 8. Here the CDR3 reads CAIRDPTSGSETQYF. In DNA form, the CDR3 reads TGTGCCATCAGGGACCCCACTAGCGGGAGTGAGACCCAGTACTTC.

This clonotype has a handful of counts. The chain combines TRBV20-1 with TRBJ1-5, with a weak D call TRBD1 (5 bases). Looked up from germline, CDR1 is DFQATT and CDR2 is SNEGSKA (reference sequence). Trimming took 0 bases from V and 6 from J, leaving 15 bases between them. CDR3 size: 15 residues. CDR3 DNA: TGCAGTGCTAGAGAGTTTGTCAGGGAATCTCAGCCCCAGCATTTT. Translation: CSAREFVRESQPQHF.

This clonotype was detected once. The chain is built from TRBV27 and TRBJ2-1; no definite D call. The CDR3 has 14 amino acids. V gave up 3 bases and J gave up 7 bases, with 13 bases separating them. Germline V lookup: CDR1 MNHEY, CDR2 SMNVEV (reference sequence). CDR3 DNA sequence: TGTGCCAGCAGTTTGCGGATTCCGCGAAATGAGCAGTTCTTC. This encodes CASSLRIPRNEQFF.

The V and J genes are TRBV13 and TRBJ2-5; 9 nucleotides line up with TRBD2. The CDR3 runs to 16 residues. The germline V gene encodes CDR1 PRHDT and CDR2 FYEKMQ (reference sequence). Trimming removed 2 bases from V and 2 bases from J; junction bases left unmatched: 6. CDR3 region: CASSLRSGGIQETQYF. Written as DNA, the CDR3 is TGTGCCAGCAGCTTACGGAGCGGGGGGATACAAGAGACCCAGTACTTC.

CDR3 bases: TGTGCCAGTAGTATGGGGACAGGGCGGCCCTACGAGCAGTACTTC. This codes for CASSMGTGRPYEQYF. The gene calls are TRBV19 and TRBJ2-5; 9 bases are a match to TRBD1. Gene TRBJ2-7 matches the end of the DNA better, so the J call may be wrong. Germline assignment: CDR1 LNHDA and CDR2 SQIVND (reference sequence). The CDR3 extends over 15 amino acids.

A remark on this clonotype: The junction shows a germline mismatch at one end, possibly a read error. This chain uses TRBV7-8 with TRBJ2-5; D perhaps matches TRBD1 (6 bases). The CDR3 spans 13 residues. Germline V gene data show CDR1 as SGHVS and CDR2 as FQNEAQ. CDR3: CASSPDRSEIQYF. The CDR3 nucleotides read TGTGCCAGCAGCCCAGACAGGTCAGAGATCCAGTACTTC.

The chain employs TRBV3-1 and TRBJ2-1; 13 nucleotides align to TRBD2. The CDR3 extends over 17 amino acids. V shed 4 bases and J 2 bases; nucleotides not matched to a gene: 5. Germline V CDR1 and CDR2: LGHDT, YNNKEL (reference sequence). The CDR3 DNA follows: TGTGCCAGCAGCCTGACTAGCGGGAGGTTTACCTACAATGAGCAGTTCTTC. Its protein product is CASSLTSGRFTYNEQFF.

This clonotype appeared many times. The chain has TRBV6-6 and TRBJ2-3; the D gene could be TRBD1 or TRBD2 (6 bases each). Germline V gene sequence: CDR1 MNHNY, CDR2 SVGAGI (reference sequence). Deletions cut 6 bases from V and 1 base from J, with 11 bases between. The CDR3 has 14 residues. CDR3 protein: CASRRGAGTDTQYF. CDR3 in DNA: TGTGCCAGCAGAAGGGGGGCCGGCACAGATACGCAGTATTTT.

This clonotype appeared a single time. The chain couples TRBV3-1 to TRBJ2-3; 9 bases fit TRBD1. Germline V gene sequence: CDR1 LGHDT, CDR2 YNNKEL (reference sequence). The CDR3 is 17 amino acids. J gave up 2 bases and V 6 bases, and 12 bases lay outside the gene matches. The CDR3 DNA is TGTGCCAGCAGTCCCACACCGGACAGGGGCCCCACAGATACGCAGTATTTT. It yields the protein CASSPTPDRGPTDTQYF.

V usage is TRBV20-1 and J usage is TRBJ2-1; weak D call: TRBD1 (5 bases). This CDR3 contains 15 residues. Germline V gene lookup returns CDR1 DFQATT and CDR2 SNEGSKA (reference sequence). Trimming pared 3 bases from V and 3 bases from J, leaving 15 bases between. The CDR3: CSASLRTLDYNEQFF. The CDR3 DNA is TGCAGTGCTAGCCTTCGGACACTCGACTACAATGAGCAGTTCTTC.

CDR3 sequence (DNA): TGTGCCAGCAGTCCATTGACTAGCGGGGGCGCAGATACGCAGTATTTT. This codes for CASSPLTSGGADTQYF. The V call is TRBV12-3 or TRBV12-4, the J call TRBJ2-3, with 12 bases fitting TRBD2. With V trimmed by 5 bases and J by 4 bases, 7 bases remained unmatched. This CDR3 contains 16 residues.

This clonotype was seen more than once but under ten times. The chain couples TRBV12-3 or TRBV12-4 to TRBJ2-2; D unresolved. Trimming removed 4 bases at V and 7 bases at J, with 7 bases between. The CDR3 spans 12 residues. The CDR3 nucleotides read TGTGCCAGCAGTTGGGGTATCGGGGAGCTGTTTTTT. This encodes CASSWGIGELFF.